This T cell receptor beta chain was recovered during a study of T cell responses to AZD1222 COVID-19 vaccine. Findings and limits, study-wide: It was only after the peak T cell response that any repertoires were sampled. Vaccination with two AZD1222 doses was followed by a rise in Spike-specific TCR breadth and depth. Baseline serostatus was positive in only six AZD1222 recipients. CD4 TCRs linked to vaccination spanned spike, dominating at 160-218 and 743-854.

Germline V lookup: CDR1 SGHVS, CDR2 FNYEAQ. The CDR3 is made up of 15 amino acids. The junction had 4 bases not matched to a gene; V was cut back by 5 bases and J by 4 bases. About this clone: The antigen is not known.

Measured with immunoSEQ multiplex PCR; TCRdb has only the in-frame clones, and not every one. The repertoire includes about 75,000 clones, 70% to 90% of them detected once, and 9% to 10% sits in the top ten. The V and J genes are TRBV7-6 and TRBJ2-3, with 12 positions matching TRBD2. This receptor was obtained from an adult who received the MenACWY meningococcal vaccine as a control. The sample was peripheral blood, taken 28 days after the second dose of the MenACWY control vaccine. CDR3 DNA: TGTGCCAGCAGCAATCTAGCGGGGGGGGCAGATACGCAGTATTTT. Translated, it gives CASSNLAGGADTQYF.